This TCR beta chain was recovered during a study of cytomegalovirus exposure and HLA in healthy donors. Amplification used 60 Vbeta primers and 13 Jbeta primers. Clones were read by immunoSEQ multiplex PCR, and TCRdb kept only the in-frame ones, dropping some. The data show about 140,000 clones, with 60% to 80% seen just once and around 11% held by the top ten. The CDR3 is 15 residues long. Germline CDR1 reads MDHEN; CDR2 reads SYDVKM. V shed 8 bases, J shed 7 bases, and the junction held 10 bases outside the gene matches. The receptor was isolated from a man younger than 35 in good health and CMV-seropositive. Specimen: PBMCs. The chain employs TRBV28 and TRBJ2-1, with 11 bases identical to TRBD2. The CDR3 region is CASGTLAGGGNEQFF. The CDR3 bases are TGTGCCAGCGGGACCTTAGCGGGAGGGGGGAATGAGCAGTTCTTC.